A selection of T cell receptor beta chains follows, all from one sample in a study of blood T cell repertoires in COVID-19. TCRdb keeps only in-frame clones here, not all; method: immunoSEQ multiplex PCR. The table lists 120,000 to 150,000 clones, roughly 86% of them singletons. The specimen sequenced was peripheral blood. Every receptor here comes from a woman aged 45-60 years with acute or convalescent COVID-19. CDR3s include the opening cysteine and the closing phenylalanine or tryptophan. D genes are given only for firm matches. A row's size may be missing; if present it is once, few, many or a size class.

CDR3,DNA,size,D,V,J
CASSVLQGGYGYTF,TGCGCCAGCAGCGTATTACAGGGCGGCTATGGCTACACCTTC,NA,NA,TRBV5-1,TRBJ1-2
CASSIFGDENTEAFF,TGTGCCAGTAGTATATTCGGGGATGAAAACACTGAAGCTTTCTTT,NA,NA,TRBV19,TRBJ1-1
CASSMGTSVNEQYF,TGTGCCAGTAGTATGGGGACTAGCGTCAACGAGCAGTACTTC,NA,TRBD2,TRBV19,TRBJ2-7
CASSLVGGEKLFF,TGTGCCAGCAGCTTAGTCGGCGGGGAAAAACTGTTTTTT,NA,NA,TRBV7-9,TRBJ1-4
CASRVGQTLNTEAFF,TGTGCCAGCAGGGTGGGACAGACCTTGAACACTGAAGCTTTCTTT,NA,TRBD1,TRBV2,TRBJ1-1
CASSHYAATNEKLFF,TGTGCCAGCAGCCATTACGCAGCAACTAATGAAAAACTGTTTTTT,NA,NA,TRBV3-1/TRBV3-2,TRBJ1-4
CASSPGQGYNEQFF,TGTGCCAGCAGCCCCGGACAGGGGTACAATGAGCAGTTCTTC,NA,TRBD1,TRBV11-3,TRBJ2-1
CASSPGTGTTIYF,TGTGCCAGCAGCCCCGGGACAGGGACCACCATATATTTT,few,TRBD1,TRBV7-6,TRBJ1-3
CASSYGGVNQPQHF,TGTGCCAGCAGTTACGGAGGGGTCAATCAGCCCCAGCATTTT,NA,NA,TRBV6-6,TRBJ1-5
CASSSPGGFSEKLFF,TGTGCCAGCAGTAGCCCCGGCGGATTTTCTGAAAAACTGTTTTTT,NA,NA,TRBV6-5,TRBJ1-4
CASSLEGELLVGNTIYF,TGTGCCAGCAGCTTAGAAGGAGAGCTACTAGTGGGAAACACCATATATTTT,once,NA,TRBV11-2,TRBJ1-3
CASSQKGGGQFYGYTF,TGTGCCAGCAGCCAGAAGGGCGGGGGCCAATTCTATGGCTACACCTTC,NA,NA,TRBV3-1/TRBV3-2,TRBJ1-2
CASSHKSTDTQYF,TGTGCCAGCAGCCATAAAAGCACAGATACGCAGTATTTT,NA,NA,TRBV3-1/TRBV3-2,TRBJ2-3
CAIRPDTDTEAFF,TGTGCCATCCGACCGGACACGGACACTGAAGCTTTCTTT,NA,NA,TRBV24-1,TRBJ1-1
CASSQVRGGITYEQYF,TGTGCCAGCAGCCAAGTTCGCGGAGGGATAACATACGAGCAGTACTTC,NA,NA,TRBV4-2,TRBJ2-7
CASTKTPLAYAPNEQFF,TGTGCCAGCACCAAAACCCCTTTAGCATACGCCCCCAATGAGCAGTTCTTC,NA,NA,TRBV11-2,TRBJ2-1
CASSVPPSGNTIYF,TGTGCCAGTAGTGTTCCCCCGTCTGGAAACACCATATATTTT,NA,NA,TRBV19,TRBJ1-3
CASSQRQVPFFKNIQYF,TGCGCCAGCAGCCAAAGACAGGTCCCATTCTTCAAAAACATTCAGTACTTC,NA,NA,TRBV4-1,TRBJ2-4
CASSNGTGGTDTQYF,TGTGCCAGCAGCAACGGGACAGGGGGGACAGATACGCAGTATTTT,NA,NA,TRBV21-1,TRBJ2-3
CASSLLGQPDYGYTF,TGTGCCAGCAGTTTACTCGGACAACCTGACTATGGCTACACCTTC,NA,NA,TRBV27,TRBJ1-2
CASSPLIKEGGYTF,TGTGCCAGCAGCCCCCTAATTAAAGAGGGCGGCTACACCTTC,NA,NA,TRBV7-2,TRBJ1-2
CASSQVSRDYGYTF,TGCGCCAGCAGCCAAGTAAGCAGGGACTATGGCTACACCTTC,NA,NA,TRBV4-1,TRBJ1-2
CASSEAGGGGYTF,TGTGCCAGCAGTGAGGCGGGAGGCGGAGGCTACACCTTC,once,NA,TRBV2,TRBJ1-2
CASSLGAGLGQYF,TGTGCCAGCAGCTTGGGTGCAGGGCTCGGGCAGTACTTC,NA,NA,TRBV5-6,TRBJ2-7
CASSLTGDTDTQYF,TGTGCCAGTAGCTTGACAGGGGACACAGATACGCAGTATTTT,NA,TRBD1,TRBV19,TRBJ2-3
CASTTGYNQPQHF,TGTGCCAGCACGACAGGGTACAATCAGCCCCAGCATTTT,few,TRBD1,TRBV12-3/TRBV12-4,TRBJ1-5
CASNQDRAYYGYTF,TGTGCCAGCAACCAGGACAGAGCCTACTATGGCTACACCTTC,NA,NA,TRBV7-2,TRBJ1-2
CASCIVQRGRNEQFF,TGTGCCAGTTGCATAGTACAGCGGGGGAGAAATGAGCAGTTCTTC,NA,TRBD2,TRBV19,TRBJ2-1
CASKGDFSTGELFF,TGTGCCAGCAAAGGGGACTTCTCAACCGGGGAGCTGTTTTTT,NA,NA,TRBV2,TRBJ2-2
CASRPVTGVATDTQYF,TGCGCCAGCAGACCGGTCACAGGGGTGGCGACAGATACGCAGTATTTT,once,TRBD1,TRBV5-1,TRBJ2-3
CASSEGPWGGGGYTF,TGTGCCAGCAGTGAAGGGCCCTGGGGAGGGGGGGGCTACACCTTC,NA,NA,TRBV2,TRBJ1-2
CASNSQGATYEQYF,TGTGCCAGCAACTCACAGGGGGCGACCTACGAGCAGTACTTC,few,TRBD1,TRBV7-9,TRBJ2-7
CAWSRGSSTEAFF,TGTGCCTGGAGTAGAGGGTCGAGCACTGAAGCTTTCTTT,NA,NA,TRBV30,TRBJ1-1
CASSGHTYGYTF,TGTGCCAGCAGCGGACATACCTATGGCTACACCTTC,once,NA,TRBV6-2/TRBV6-3,TRBJ1-2
CASSFEYTEAFF,TGTGCCAGCAGCTTTGAGTACACTGAAGCTTTCTTT,NA,NA,TRBV5-6,TRBJ1-1
CASSPQDRGRGIPQPQHF,TGTGCCAGCAGCCCACAGGACAGGGGGCGCGGGATTCCTCAGCCCCAGCATTTT,few,TRBD1,TRBV5-5,TRBJ1-5
CASSNIRTSKNIQYF,TGTGCCAGCAGCAACATACGGACTTCCAAAAACATTCAGTACTTC,NA,NA,TRBV13,TRBJ2-4
CASSNRDRGQNEQFF,TGTGCCAGCAGCAACCGGGACAGGGGGCAAAATGAGCAGTTCTTC,NA,TRBD1,TRBV7-9,TRBJ2-1
CAWSQKGQNYGYTF,TGTGCCTGGAGTCAAAAAGGACAAAACTATGGCTACACCTTC,NA,NA,TRBV30,TRBJ1-2
CAISAGTSGRTDTQYF,TGTGCCATCAGTGCGGGGACTAGCGGGAGGACAGATACGCAGTATTTT,NA,TRBD2,TRBV10-3,TRBJ2-3
CASRPDLGANYGYTF,TGTGCCAGCAGACCGGACCTTGGGGCCAACTATGGCTACACCTTC,NA,NA,TRBV6-5,TRBJ1-2
CATAGSGNTIYF,TGTGCCACGGCGGGTAGTGGAAACACCATATATTTT,NA,NA,TRBV6-5,TRBJ1-3